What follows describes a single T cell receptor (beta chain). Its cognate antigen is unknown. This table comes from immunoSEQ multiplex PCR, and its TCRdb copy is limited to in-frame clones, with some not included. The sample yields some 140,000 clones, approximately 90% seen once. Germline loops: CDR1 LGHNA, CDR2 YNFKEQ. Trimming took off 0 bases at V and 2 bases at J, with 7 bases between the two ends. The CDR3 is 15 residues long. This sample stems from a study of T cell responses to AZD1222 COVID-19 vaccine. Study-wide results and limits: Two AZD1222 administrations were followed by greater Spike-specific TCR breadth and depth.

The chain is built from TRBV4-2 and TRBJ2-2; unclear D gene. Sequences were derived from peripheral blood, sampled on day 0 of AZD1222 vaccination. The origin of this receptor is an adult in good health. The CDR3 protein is CASSQDWRNTGELFF. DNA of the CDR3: TGTGCCAGCAGCCAAGATTGGAGAAACACCGGGGAGCTGTTTTTT.